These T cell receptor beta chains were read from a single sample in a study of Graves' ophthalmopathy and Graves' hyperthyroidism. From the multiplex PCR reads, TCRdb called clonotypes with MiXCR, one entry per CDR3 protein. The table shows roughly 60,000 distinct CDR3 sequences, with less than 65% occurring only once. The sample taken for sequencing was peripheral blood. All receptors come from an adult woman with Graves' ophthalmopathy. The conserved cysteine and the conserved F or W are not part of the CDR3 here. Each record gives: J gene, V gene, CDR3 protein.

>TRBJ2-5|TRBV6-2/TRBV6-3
AGSYSKAEETQY
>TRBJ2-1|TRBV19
ASSITGAAGQF
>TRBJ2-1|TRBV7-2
ASSPRLAGANEQF
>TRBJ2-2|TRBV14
ASSHPPGELS
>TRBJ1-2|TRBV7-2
ASSLAQGYT
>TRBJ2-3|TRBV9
ASSVSGSPDTQY
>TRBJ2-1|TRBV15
ATSRLAGGNEQF
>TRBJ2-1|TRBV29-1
SVAVAQSSYNEQF
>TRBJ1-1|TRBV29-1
SVELWGGTEAF
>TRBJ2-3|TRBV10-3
AIKRGDTDTQY
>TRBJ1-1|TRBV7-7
ASSLAAGGDNEAF
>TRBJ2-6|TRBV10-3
AISESGAGGSGANVLT
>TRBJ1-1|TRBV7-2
ASSLTDRASEAF
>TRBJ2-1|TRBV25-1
ASSGTGFGSDEQF
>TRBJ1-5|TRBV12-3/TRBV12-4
ASSLQG
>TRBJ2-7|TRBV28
ASSLNYEQY
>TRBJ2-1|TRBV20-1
SARDGTGHDEQF
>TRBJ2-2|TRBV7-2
ASSPHAGGTGELF
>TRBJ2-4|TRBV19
ASSIPAGAKNIQY
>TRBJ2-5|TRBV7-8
ASSLAGLAQETQY
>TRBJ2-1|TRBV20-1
SARLATGGSYNEQF
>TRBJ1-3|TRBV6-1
ASIDRGMVSGNTIY
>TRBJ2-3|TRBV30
AWGRGDTQY
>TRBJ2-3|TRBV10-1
ASSESYSTDTQY
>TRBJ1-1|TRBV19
ASRARQGADTEAF
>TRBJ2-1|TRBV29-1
SVAGTSGSGRDEQF
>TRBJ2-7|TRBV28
ASMWGLTQAYYEQY
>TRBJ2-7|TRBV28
ARFPRGQRSSYEQY
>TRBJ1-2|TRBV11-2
ASSWGGRGRARDGYT
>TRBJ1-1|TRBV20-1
SVGIWAEAF
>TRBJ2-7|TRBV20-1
SASDRLAIRYEQY
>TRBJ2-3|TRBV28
ASSLGQGRSTDTQY
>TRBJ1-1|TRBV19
ASTYRDKNTEAF
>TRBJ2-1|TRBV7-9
ASSLLTGRDNEQF
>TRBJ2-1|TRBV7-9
ASSSIPRGQGSYNEQF
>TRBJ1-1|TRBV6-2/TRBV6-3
ASTTRGTGNTEAF
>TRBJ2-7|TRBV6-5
ASRSLGEQY
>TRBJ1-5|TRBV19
ASSIGDPRPQH
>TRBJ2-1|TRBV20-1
SARGAPGSYNEQF
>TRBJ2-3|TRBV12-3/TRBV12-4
ASSFARQINTDTQY
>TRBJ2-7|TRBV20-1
SAGRQY
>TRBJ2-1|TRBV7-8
ASSRDRDGEQF
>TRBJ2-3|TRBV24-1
ATSDPLADSTDTQY
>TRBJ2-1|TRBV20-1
SATEFKGVYNEQF